This T cell receptor beta chain was identified in a study of shared clonotypes between healthy human individuals. In its sample, this clone was seen a few times. Measured with immunoSEQ multiplex PCR; TCRdb has only the in-frame clones, and not every one. The sample records about 2.4 million clones, 80% to 95% being singletons. The CDR3 contains 18 residues. The ends lost 4 bases at V and 5 bases at J; junction bases unmatched: 13. The germline V gene encodes CDR1 LNHNV and CDR2 YYDKDF (reference sequence). The TCR comes from a man younger than 35 in good health. Some clones in this sample may be carry-over from other donors' samples. Sequencing used naive CD4+ T cells from PBMCs. Subset given: CD45RA+ positively selected. V gene TRBV15 combines with J gene TRBJ2-7, with 14 bases fitting TRBD2. CDR3 amino acids: CATSTGTSGSWGWDEQYF. The CDR3 bases are TGTGCCACCAGCACCGGGACTAGCGGGAGTTGGGGTTGGGACGAGCAGTACTTC.